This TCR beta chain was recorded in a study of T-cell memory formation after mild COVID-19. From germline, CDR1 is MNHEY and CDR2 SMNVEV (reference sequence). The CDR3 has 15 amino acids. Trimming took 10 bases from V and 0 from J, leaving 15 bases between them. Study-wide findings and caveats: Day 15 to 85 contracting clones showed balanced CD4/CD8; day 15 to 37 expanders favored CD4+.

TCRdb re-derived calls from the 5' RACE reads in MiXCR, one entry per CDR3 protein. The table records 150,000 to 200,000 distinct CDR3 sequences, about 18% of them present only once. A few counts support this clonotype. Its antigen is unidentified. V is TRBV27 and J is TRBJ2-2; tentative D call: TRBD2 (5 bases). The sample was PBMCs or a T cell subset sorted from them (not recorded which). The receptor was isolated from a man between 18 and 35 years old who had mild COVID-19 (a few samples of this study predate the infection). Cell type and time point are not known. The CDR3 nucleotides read TGTGCCACCACCGGAGGCAGCACGAACACCGGGGAGCTGTTTTTT. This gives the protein CATTGGSTNTGELFF.